This section outlines one TCR beta chain sequence together with its context. Time point specified: peripheral blood 6 weeks after treatment start. The CDR3 is made up of 14 amino acids. The V and J ends lost 6 bases and 6 bases, in that order; junction bases with no gene match: 7. Germline assignment: CDR1 WNHNN and CDR2 SYGVQD (reference sequence). The data are from a study of PD-L1 blockade in urothelial cancer. Profiled with immunoSEQ multiplex PCR; TCRdb holds only in-frame clones, not every one. Of some 48,000 clones listed, roughly 80% are singletons. The sample here was PBMCs, taken around atezolizumab (anti-PD-L1) treatment. This chain joins TRBV10-1 and TRBJ2-1, with TRBD2 matching over 8 bases. This TCR was sampled from a man in his 70s with urothelial cancer. The CDR3 bases are TGCGCCAGCAGCGGCGGGAGGCCCGGCAATGAGCAGTTCTTC. Translated: CASSGGRPGNEQFF.